This T cell receptor (beta chain) derives from a study of blood T cell repertoires in COVID-19. Study information: The samples span acute and convalescent COVID-19 from the United States, Italy and Spain.

Per the germline V gene, CDR1 is LGHNT and CDR2 is FRNRAP. CDR3 length: 14 amino acids. Trimming took 7 bases from V and 6 from J, leaving 18 bases between them. The assay was immunoSEQ multiplex PCR, and TCRdb's table has in-frame clones only and misses some. The repertoire holds 300,000 or so clones, with 89% as singletons. The study recruited people aged roughly 18 to 100 years across approximately 24 US areas. Researchers sorted participants into cohorts using their self-reported clinical history. Exposed study participants had met a COVID-19 case within 2 weeks before entry. The TCR was taken from a woman aged 45-65 years who had been exposed to COVID-19. The genes are TRBV12-5 and TRBJ1-2, with D maybe TRBD1 (5 bases). Sequenced sample: PBMCs or T cells enriched from blood (not recorded which). The CDR3 loop reads CASAESTGFHGYTF. The CDR3, as DNA: TGTGCTAGTGCCGAATCCACAGGTTTCCATGGCTACACCTTC.